The rows below give T cell receptor beta chains drawn from one sample of a study of T cell repertoires in cytomegalovirus infection. TCRdb re-called the reads with MiXCR, one entry per CDR3 protein. Here the sample spans over 85,000 distinct CDR3 sequences, about 17% being singletons. The sample was PBMCs. The receptors were sampled from a human donor in good health (CMV status not recorded). Some clones in this sample may be carry-over from other donors' samples. CDR3s include the opening cysteine and the closing phenylalanine or tryptophan. The order of the fields is clone size, J gene, V gene, D gene, CDR3 protein, CDR3 DNA. D genes are given only for firm matches. Rows may omit the clone size; those that give it use once, few, many or a size class.

>many|TRBJ2-3|TRBV7-3|TRBD2
CASSPGGGEDTQYF
TGTGCCAGCAGCCCTGGCGGGGGGGAGGATACGCAGTATTTT
>few|TRBJ2-3|TRBV20-1|NA
CSARDRRDYRRPDTQYF
TGCAGTGCTAGAGATCGAAGAGACTACCGGAGGCCAGATACGCAGTATTTT
>many|TRBJ2-5|TRBV7-2|TRBD2
CASSLGSSGGPQETQYF
TGTGCCAGCAGCTTAGGGTCTAGCGGGGGCCCCCAAGAGACCCAGTACTTC
>NA|TRBJ1-2|TRBV28|NA
CASSLEEIPKGYTF
TGTGCCAGCAGTTTAGAGGAGATCCCCAAAGGCTACACCTTC
>few|TRBJ2-5|TRBV6-5|TRBD1
CASSSAGTGEETQYF
TGTGCCAGCAGTTCGGCCGGGACAGGGGAAGAGACCCAGTACTTC
>many|TRBJ2-1|TRBV10-3|NA
CAISEFYNEQFF
TGTGCCATCAGTGAGTTCTACAATGAGCAGTTCTTC
>few|TRBJ1-2|TRBV4-1|TRBD1
CASSPNHGQGRGYTF
TGCGCCAGCAGCCCCAACCACGGACAGGGTAGAGGCTACACCTTC
>NA|TRBJ2-1|TRBV6-5|TRBD2
CASSETSGGYNEQFF
TGTGCCAGCAGTGAGACTAGCGGGGGTTACAATGAGCAGTTCTTC
>many|TRBJ2-7|TRBV7-2|NA
CASSGAGTLTYEQYF
TGTGCCAGCTCAGGGGCGGGAACCCTAACCTACGAGCAGTACTTC
>many|TRBJ2-3|TRBV2|NA
CAGGLDAKSTDTQYF
TGTGCCGGGGGATTGGACGCAAAGTCCACAGATACGCAGTATTTT
>many|TRBJ2-5|TRBV5-4|NA
CASSLFRGGLRGETQYF
TGTGCCAGCAGCTTGTTCAGGGGGGGTCTTCGTGGAGAGACCCAGTACTTC
>NA|TRBJ1-3|TRBV9|TRBD1
CAIPPIGTGTKTGNTIYF
TGTGCCATTCCTCCCATAGGGACAGGGACCAAGACTGGAAACACCATATATTTT
>NA|TRBJ2-3|TRBV11-2|NA
CASSQNYAGSLTDTQYF
TGTGCCAGCAGCCAAAACTACGCCGGGTCACTCACAGATACGCAGTATTTT
>medium-sized|TRBJ2-7|TRBV27|TRBD1
CASRQGANEQYF
TGTGCCAGCAGACAGGGGGCCAACGAGCAGTACTTC
>NA|TRBJ2-7|TRBV29-1|NA
CSVRGTQLYEQYF
TGCAGCGTTCGGGGGACGCAACTTTACGAGCAGTACTTC
>NA|TRBJ2-1|TRBV2|TRBD2
CASRGLAGGFNEQFF
TGTGCCAGCAGGGGACTAGCGGGGGGGTTCAATGAGCAGTTCTTC
>NA|TRBJ1-5|TRBV20-1|TRBD1
CSASSGQGSHSNQPQHF
TGCAGTGCTAGCTCCGGACAGGGATCACATAGCAATCAGCCCCAGCATTTT
>many|TRBJ1-4|TRBV7-9|NA
CASSSSWGNGEKLFF
TGTGCCAGCAGCTCTAGCTGGGGCAATGGTGAAAAACTGTTTTTT
>few|TRBJ1-5|TRBV20-1|NA
CSATSGDQPQHF
TGCAGTGCTACCTCAGGGGATCAGCCCCAGCATTTT
>few|TRBJ1-5|TRBV28|NA
CASMAGGWNQPQHF
TGTGCCAGCATGGCGGGGGGATGGAATCAGCCCCAGCATTTT
>many|TRBJ1-2|TRBV7-2|TRBD1
CASSHGQGSNYGYTF
TGTGCCAGCAGCCACGGACAGGGCTCTAACTATGGCTACACCTTC
>few|TRBJ2-7|TRBV2|NA
CASSRQEADYEQYF
TGTGCCAGCAGCCGACAGGAGGCGGATTACGAGCAGTACTTC
>NA|TRBJ1-1|TRBV5-1|NA
CASSASRTVSTEAFF
TGCGCCAGCAGCGCCTCAAGAACCGTGAGCACTGAAGCTTTCTTT
>many|TRBJ2-4|TRBV7-2|NA
CASSLDRVIVGGAKNIQYF
TGTGCCAGCAGCTTAGACAGGGTGATCGTCGGCGGGGCCAAAAACATTCAGTACTTC
>few|TRBJ2-7|TRBV15|TRBD2
CATSRDLGGSEQYF
TGTGCCACCAGCAGAGACCTGGGAGGGTCGGAGCAGTACTTC
>few|TRBJ2-7|TRBV7-7|TRBD1
CASSFLLSTGASYEQYF
TGTGCTAGCAGCTTTCTCCTATCGACAGGGGCCAGCTACGAGCAGTACTTC
>NA|TRBJ1-5|TRBV12-3/TRBV12-4|NA
CASRVGGEQPQHF
TGTGCCAGCAGGGTCGGGGGTGAACAGCCCCAGCATTTT
>NA|TRBJ2-3|TRBV18|NA
CASSPSAGGSTDTQYF
TGTGCCAGCTCACCTAGCGCGGGTGGGAGCACAGATACGCAGTATTTT
>NA|TRBJ2-2|TRBV5-8|TRBD1
CASSSGTVTANTGELFF
TGTGCCAGCAGCTCGGGGACAGTGACCGCGAACACCGGGGAGCTGTTTTTT
>many|TRBJ1-2|TRBV5-6|NA
CASSSMRDESYTF
TGTGCCAGCAGCTCCATGCGGGATGAAAGCTACACCTTC
>NA|TRBJ1-5|TRBV28|NA
CASSFEPQHF
TGTGCCAGCAGTTTTGAGCCCCAGCATTTT
>NA|TRBJ2-1|TRBV27|NA
CASSLWSYNEQFF
TGTGCCAGCAGTTTATGGTCATACAATGAGCAGTTCTTC
>NA|TRBJ2-7|TRBV28|NA
CANSPGISNEQYF
TGTGCCAACAGTCCCGGTATATCGAACGAGCAGTACTTC
>few|TRBJ2-6|TRBV5-5|NA
CASSSSGGANVLTF
TGTGCCAGCAGCTCGAGCGGTGGGGCCAACGTCCTGACTTTC
>many|TRBJ1-6|TRBV7-2|NA
CASSPGRGNSPLHF
TGTGCCAGCAGCCCAGGGAGGGGGAATTCACCCCTCCACTTT
>many|TRBJ2-3|TRBV12-5|TRBD1
CASGPPGQKTDTQYF
TGTGCTAGTGGGCCTCCGGGACAGAAAACAGATACGCAGTATTTT
>many|TRBJ1-3|TRBV7-2|NA
CASSPRGNTIYF
TGTGCCAGCAGCCCCCGGGGAAACACCATATATTTT
>many|TRBJ1-1|TRBV7-2|NA
CASSFGNSLTEAFF
TGTGCCAGCAGCTTCGGGAACAGTCTCACTGAAGCTTTCTTT
>NA|TRBJ2-5|TRBV5-1|NA
CASSSIDRAGPQETQYF
TGCGCCAGCAGCTCAATCGACCGAGCAGGGCCTCAAGAGACCCAGTACTTC
>many|TRBJ2-1|TRBV6-2/TRBV6-3|NA
CASSRNNEQFF
TGTGCCAGCAGCCGAAATAATGAGCAGTTCTTC
>NA|TRBJ2-1|TRBV6-1|NA
CASSSRGGYNEQFF
TGTGCCAGCAGTTCGAGGGGGGGCTACAATGAGCAGTTCTTC
>few|TRBJ2-2|TRBV6-1|TRBD1
CASREDRGNTGELFF
TGTGCCAGCAGGGAAGACAGGGGGAACACCGGGGAGCTGTTTTTT
>few|TRBJ2-1|TRBV4-3|NA
CASSQVSGNEQFF
TGCGCCAGCAGCCAAGTCAGTGGCAATGAGCAGTTCTTC
>few|TRBJ1-1|TRBV7-9|NA
CASGGGGGTEAFF
TGTGCCAGCGGTGGGGGGGGCGGCACTGAAGCTTTCTTT
>many|TRBJ2-2|TRBV4-1|NA
CASSQDRQGGAGELFF
TGCGCCAGCAGCCAAGATCGTCAGGGGGGGGCCGGGGAGCTGTTTTTT
>few|TRBJ2-1|TRBV5-4|TRBD2
CATFGLSGFYNEQFF
TGTGCCACCTTCGGGCTTAGCGGGTTCTACAATGAGCAGTTCTTC
>many|TRBJ1-1|TRBV7-3|NA
CASSLIANTEAFF
TGTGCCAGCAGCTTAATAGCTAACACTGAAGCTTTCTTT
>many|TRBJ2-3|TRBV7-3|TRBD2
CASSSTGAGTDTQYF
TGTGCCAGCAGCTCCACTGGAGCGGGGACAGATACGCAGTATTTT
>many|TRBJ1-6|TRBV11-2|NA
CASSPAGPSPLHF
TGTGCCAGCAGCCCCGCGGGCCCGTCACCCCTCCACTTT
>few|TRBJ1-1|TRBV5-1|NA
CASSQLPDSMNTEAFF
TGCGCCAGCAGCCAATTGCCCGACAGCATGAACACTGAAGCTTTCTTT
>many|TRBJ1-1|TRBV7-7|NA
CASSLRGQVDVNTEAFF
TGTGCTAGCAGCTTACGGGGCCAGGTGGATGTGAACACTGAAGCTTTCTTT
>NA|TRBJ1-1|TRBV7-4|NA
CASSSFSGNIAFF
TGTGCCAGCAGCTCCTTCTCAGGGAATATAGCTTTCTTT
>NA|TRBJ2-3|TRBV7-3|TRBD2
CASSYSGGRPPTDRQYF
TGTGCCAGCAGCTACTCGGGGGGGCGACCCCCCACAGATAGGCAGTATTTT
>few|TRBJ2-6|TRBV3-1|TRBD1
CASSQDPVFTGGSSGANVLTF
TGTGCCAGCAGCCAAGACCCTGTATTCACAGGGGGTAGCTCTGGGGCCAACGTCCTGACTTTC
>many|TRBJ1-1|TRBV7-2|NA
CASSLRVLNTEAFF
TGTGCCAGCAGCTTAAGGGTTTTGAACACTGAAGCTTTCTTT
>NA|TRBJ2-6|TRBV7-9|TRBD1
CASSSDRGSSGANVLTF
TGTGCCAGCAGCTCGGACAGGGGAAGCTCTGGGGCCAACGTCCTGACTTTC
>many|TRBJ2-7|TRBV6-2/TRBV6-3|NA
CASSSKRGHFEQYF
TGTGCCAGCAGTTCTAAGAGGGGACATTTCGAGCAGTACTTC
>NA|TRBJ1-1|TRBV27|NA
CASILPGRGAFF
TGTGCCAGCATCCTACCGGGACGGGGGGCTTTCTTT